This TCR beta chain was obtained from a study of siplizumab effects on memory and regulatory T cells. Assays examined 90,000 to 100,000 TCR templates per sample. Clones were sequenced by immunoSEQ multiplex PCR, and TCRdb holds only the in-frame ones, with some missing. Of 100,000 or so clones in the sample, approximately 91% were seen once. Germline CDR1 reads SNHLY; CDR2 reads FYNNEI. The CDR3 sequence is 15 residues long. V lost 7 bases and J lost 4; bases outside the gene matches: 8. In its sample, this clone was seen once. Antigen: not known. Findings and caveats of the study: A small minority of alloreactive clones were mapped to unstimulated subsets. Alloreactive sequences that could be traced to unstimulated CD4+ memory cells showed a significant reduction under siplizumab. Memory cells seemed less diverse than naive T cells, which also seemed major contributors to the alloresponse.

Sequences were obtained from CD4+ T cells sorted from blood. The TCR was taken from a human donor in good health. Some clones in this sample may be carry-over from other donors' samples. V usage is TRBV2 and J usage is TRBJ2-4, with TRBD2 identical over 9 bases. Here the CDR3 reads CASTLQTSGKNIQYF. DNA of the CDR3: TGTGCCAGCACCCTACAGACTAGCGGTAAAAACATTCAGTACTTC.